The 26 T cell receptor beta chains listed next were all sequenced from one sample in a study of T cell changes during pregnancy in multiple sclerosis. The assay was immunoSEQ multiplex PCR, and TCRdb's table has in-frame clones only and misses some. Of roughly 93,000 clones in the sample, 90% to 95% were seen once. Here the sequenced sample was peripheral blood, taken after pregnancy. These receptors came from a female donor in good health, enrolled as a control in a pregnancy study.

The rearrangement joins TRBV6-1 to TRBJ2-1, with TRBD2 matching over 8 bases. The CDR3 loop spans 15 amino acids. Losses at the gene ends were 4 bases for V and 5 bases for J; bases not matched to a gene: 7. Looked up from germline, CDR1 is MNHNS and CDR2 is SASEGT. The CDR3 protein is CASSGWGRGDNEQFF. CDR3 DNA sequence: TGTGCCAGCAGTGGATGGGGGCGGGGGGACAATGAGCAGTTCTTC.

The chain has TRBV7-9 and TRBJ2-2; 7 bases agree with TRBD1. The CDR3 contains 14 residues. Trimming cost V 8 bases and J 5 bases; bases outside gene matches: 8. CDR1 SEHNR and CDR2 FQNEAQ come from the germline V gene (reference sequence). The CDR3 sequence is CASPGQNPTGELFF. The DNA for the CDR3 is TGTGCCAGCCCGGGACAGAATCCTACCGGGGAGCTGTTTTTT.

The chain recombines TRBV9 with TRBJ1-1, with 7 bases fitting TRBD1. V dropped 4 bases and J dropped 2; count of bases not matched to a gene: 11. This CDR3 spans 16 amino acids. Germline values: CDR1 SGDLS, CDR2 YYNGEE. CDR3 in DNA: TGTGCCAGCAGCACCCAGAATCGACAGGGCAACACTGAAGCTTTCTTT. This gives the protein CASSTQNRQGNTEAFF.

The chain carries TRBV7-9 and TRBJ2-7, with 10 bases identical to TRBD1. Unmatched junction bases numbered 13, after V lost 5 bases and J lost 6 bases. The germline CDR1 and CDR2 sequences are SEHNR and FQNEAQ (reference sequence). The CDR3 sequence is 16 residues long. The CDR3 DNA reads as TGTGCCAGCAGCCTACTTACGCCGACAGGGGGCTCCGAGCAGTACTTC. It codes for CASSLLTPTGGSEQYF.

This sequence joins TRBV6-5 and TRBJ1-1, with D possibly being TRBD1 (6 bases). The germline V and J ends were trimmed by 6 bases and 7 bases, with 21 bases remaining between them. CDR3 size: 15 residues. In germline, CDR1 is MNHEY, CDR2 SVGAGI. CDR3 region: CASRNDRTVQNEAFF. In DNA form, the CDR3 reads TGTGCCAGCAGAAATGATAGGACAGTCCAAAATGAAGCTTTCTTT.

The chain combines TRBV6-5 with TRBJ2-7; TRBD1 is a possible D gene (6 bases). This CDR3 has 15 amino acids. Germline V gene lookup returns CDR1 MNHEY and CDR2 SVGAGI. The germline V and J ends were trimmed by 6 bases and 2 bases, with 17 bases remaining between them. The CDR3 here is CASRPAPGEPYEQYF. The CDR3 nucleotides are TGTGCCAGCAGGCCCGCCCCAGGGGAACCCTACGAGCAGTACTTC.

This chain links TRBV6-5 with TRBJ2-5; either TRBD1 or TRBD2 may fit D (5 bases each). The J call is uncertain, as TRBJ2-7 better fits the DNA end. Germline V CDR1 and CDR2: MNHEY, SVGAGI. The CDR3 has 15 residues. The CDR3 coding sequence is TGTGCCAGCAGTTACAGTCGCGTGGGGGACTACGAGCAGTACTTC. Encoded protein: CASSYSRVGDYEQYF.

This chain links TRBV5-5 with TRBJ2-3; 10 bases match TRBD1. Losses at the gene ends were 4 bases for V and 3 bases for J; bases not matched to a gene: 8. Looked up from germline, CDR1 is SGHKS and CDR2 is YYEKEE (reference sequence). This CDR3 is built from 16 residues. The CDR3 loop is CASSPMRQGATDTQYF. CDR3 coding DNA: TGTGCCAGCAGCCCCATGAGACAGGGGGCGACAGATACGCAGTATTTT. The full variable domain, with the rest looked up from reference TRBV5-5 and TRBJ2-3, is DAGVTQSPTHLIKTRGQQVTLRCSPISGHKSVSWYQQVLGQGPQFIFQYYEKEERGRGNFPDRFSARQFPNYSSELNVNALLLGDSALYLCASSPMRQGATDTQYFGPGTRLTVL.

The genes are TRBV5-6 and TRBJ2-7, with TRBD2 identical over 7 bases. Trimming cost V 0 bases and J 7 bases; bases outside gene matches: 10. CDR1 SGHDT and CDR2 YYEEEE come from the germline V gene. The CDR3 extends over 15 amino acids. This chain's CDR3 is CASSLDSVWTREQYF. CDR3 nucleotide sequence: TGTGCCAGCAGCTTGGATTCGGTGTGGACTAGAGAGCAGTACTTC.

This clone was counted a single time. The genes are TRBV11-1 and TRBJ2-1; D is possibly TRBD1 (6 bases). V was trimmed by 5 bases and J by 2 bases, leaving 7 bases between them. Looked up from germline, CDR1 is SGHAT and CDR2 is FQDESV (reference sequence). The CDR3 extends over 13 amino acids. The CDR3 loop reads CASSTGTYNEQFF. The DNA for the CDR3 is TGTGCCAGCAGCACAGGGACCTACAATGAGCAGTTCTTC.

The V call is TRBV23-1, the J call TRBJ1-2; 7 positions agree with TRBD1. TRBV23-1 is an ORF for which the function is uncertain. The V gene end was trimmed by 4 bases and the J gene end by 4 bases; junction bases not matched to a gene: 12. The CDR3 is 16 amino acids. The CDR3 loop is CASSPFAWGDSYGYTF. In nucleotides, the CDR3 is TGCGCCAGCAGTCCTTTCGCGTGGGGGGACAGCTATGGCTACACCTTC.

V gene TRBV28 combines with J gene TRBJ2-7; TRBD1 is a possible D gene (5 bases). CDR1 MDHEN and CDR2 SYDVKM come from the germline V gene. The V and J ends lost 2 bases and 4 bases respectively, with 9 bases between them. The CDR3 loop spans 13 amino acids. This chain's CDR3 is CASSLEGVYEQYF. The CDR3, as DNA: TGTGCCAGCAGTTTAGAAGGGGTGTACGAGCAGTACTTC.

The genes are TRBV19 and TRBJ2-7, with 7 bases aligning to TRBD2. Trimming took 3 bases from V and 2 from J; bases not matched to a gene: 10. The CDR3 extends over 16 amino acids. Germline lookup yields CDR1 LNHDA and CDR2 SQIVND (reference sequence). CDR3 region: CASSIASGPDPYEQYF. The CDR3 DNA is TGTGCCAGTAGTATCGCTAGCGGACCGGATCCCTACGAGCAGTACTTC.

The chain uses TRBV30 and TRBJ2-5, with D possibly matching TRBD2 (5 bases). V lost 0 bases, J lost 4 bases, and 9 bases lay in between. Germline CDR1 and CDR2: GTSNPN and SVGIG (reference sequence). This CDR3 comprises 13 residues. The CDR3 is CAWSVLVAETQYF. As DNA, the CDR3 is TGTGCCTGGAGTGTACTAGTTGCAGAGACCCAGTACTTC.

The rearrangement uses TRBV6-5 and TRBJ2-5, with a possible D match to TRBD2 (5 bases). The CDR3 is 14 residues long. V was shortened by 2 bases and J by 1 base, with 8 bases between the two germline ends. Germline V CDR1 and CDR2: MNHEY, SVGAGI. CDR3 DNA: TGTGCCAGCAGTTACGGTCTAGCCCAAGAGACCCAGTACTTC. Translating it yields CASSYGLAQETQYF.

This sequence joins TRBV27 and TRBJ2-7, with D tentatively TRBD2 (6 bases). Trimming took 7 bases from V and 0 from J, leaving 16 bases between them. The length of the CDR3 is 15 residues. The germline V gene has CDR1 MNHEY and CDR2 SMNVEV (reference sequence). In DNA form, the CDR3 reads TGTGCCAGCACCCGGAGGGGACCGAGCTCCTACGAGCAGTACTTC. It encodes CASTRRGPSSYEQYF.

The chain employs TRBV6-5 and TRBJ1-1; the match to TRBD1 covers 8 bases. Germline assignment: CDR1 MNHEY and CDR2 SVGAGI. V was clipped by 6 bases and J by 8 bases; unmatched bases: 8. The CDR3 has 13 amino acids. The CDR3 coding sequence is TGTGCCAGCAGCCTGACAGGGGCGCTAGAAGCTTTCTTT. Encoded protein: CASSLTGALEAFF.

The chain recombines TRBV30 with TRBJ1-2; 10 bases are a match to TRBD1. In germline, CDR1 is GTSNPN, CDR2 SVGIG (reference sequence). Unmatched junction bases numbered 7, after V lost 0 bases and J lost 6 bases. There are 15 residues in the CDR3. The CDR3 DNA follows: TGTGCCTGGAGTGTACCACCGGGGACAGGGGATGGCTACACCTTC. Translated: CAWSVPPGTGDGYTF. Full variable domain (outside the CDR3, taken from reference TRBV30 and TRBJ1-2): SQTIHQWPATLVQPVGSPLSLECTVEGTSNPNLYWYRQAAGRGLQLLFYSVGIGQISSEVPQNLSASRPQDRQFILSSKKLLLSDSGFYLCAWSVPPGTGDGYTFGSGTRLTVV.

The chain employs TRBV5-6 and TRBJ1-1; tentatively, D is TRBD1 (6 bases). This CDR3 has 14 amino acids. Trimming took 1 base from V and 5 from J, leaving 12 bases between them. CDR1 and CDR2 from the germline V gene are SGHDT and YYEEEE. CDR3 coding DNA: TGTGCCAGCAGCTTGAGGTCAGGGGTAACTGAAGCTTTCTTT. This codes for CASSLRSGVTEAFF. The full variable domain, in which reference TRBV5-6 and TRBJ1-1 provide the parts outside the CDR3, is DAGVTQSPTHLIKTRGQQVTLRCSPKSGHDTVSWYQQALGQGPQFIFQYYEEEERQRGNFPDRFSGHQFPNYSSELNVNALLLGDSALYLCASSLRSGVTEAFFGQGTRLTVV.

This chain uses TRBV6-5 with TRBJ1-4; a weak D match, TRBD1 (6 bases). Germline values: CDR1 MNHEY, CDR2 SVGAGI. The V end was cut by 5 bases, the J end by 0 bases, with 10 bases between. CDR3 length: 15 residues. CDR3 region: CASSPGTSTNEKLFF. The CDR3 nucleotides read TGTGCCAGCAGTCCCGGGACATCAACTAATGAAAAACTGTTTTTT.

CDR3 in DNA: TGTGCCAGCAGCTTACGGCAGGGGGTCTTAAAAGATGGCTACACCTTC. Amino acid sequence: CASSLRQGVLKDGYTF. This sequence joins TRBV13 and TRBJ1-2, with 7 bases matching TRBD1. The J segment lost 6 bases and the V segment lost 2 bases, leaving 12 bases of the junction unmatched. Germline CDR1 is PRHDT and CDR2 is FYEKMQ (reference sequence). This CDR3 has 16 residues.

The chain is built from TRBV30 and TRBJ1-5; 7 bases line up with TRBD1. This CDR3 is 14 amino acids long. Unmatched junction bases numbered 8, after V lost 5 bases and J lost 4 bases. The V gene's germline CDR1 is GTSNPN and CDR2 SVGIG (reference sequence). This CDR3 is CAWDRVGRNQPQHF. For the CDR3, the DNA is TGTGCCTGGGACAGGGTGGGGAGAAATCAGCCCCAGCATTTT.

The rearrangement uses TRBV7-3 and TRBJ2-3; the match to TRBD2 covers 15 bases. Germline loops: CDR1 SGHTA, CDR2 FQGTGA. The V and J ends lost 5 bases and 3 bases, in that order; junction bases with no gene match: 3. There are 16 residues in the CDR3. The CDR3 DNA sequence: TGTGCCAGCAGCACGGGGACTAGCGGGGGGACAGATACGCAGTATTTT. Protein: CASSTGTSGGTDTQYF.

Concerning this clone: Germline is not matched at one junction end, which may reflect a read error. The gene calls are TRBV25-1 and TRBJ2-1; 9 nucleotides line up with TRBD1. This CDR3 is built from 15 residues. The V gene's germline CDR1 is MGHDK and CDR2 SYGVNS. The CDR3 region is CASSPLGQGTNEQLF. The CDR3 DNA is TGTGCCAGCAGTCCCCTGGGACAGGGTACCAATGAGCAGCTCTTC.

The chain joins TRBV14 to TRBJ2-2; D is ambiguous. The germline V gene encodes CDR1 SGHDN and CDR2 FVKESK. The germline V and J ends were trimmed by 0 bases and 5 bases, with 4 bases remaining between them. The CDR3 has 13 amino acids. DNA of the CDR3: TGTGCCAGCAGCCAAGATCGGACCGGGGAGCTGTTTTTT. As protein: CASSQDRTGELFF.

This clone was observed a few times. This sequence joins TRBV29-1 and TRBJ2-3; TRBD2 might be the D (7 bases). The CDR3 length is 14 residues. The ends were cut back, 6 bases at V and 4 bases at J, with 17 bases in the middle. Germline-derived CDR1 and CDR2 are SQVTM and ANQGSEA. Written as DNA, the CDR3 is TGCAGCGTGAGGGGGGGGATAGTATCAGATACGCAGTATTTT. Its protein product is CSVRGGIVSDTQYF.